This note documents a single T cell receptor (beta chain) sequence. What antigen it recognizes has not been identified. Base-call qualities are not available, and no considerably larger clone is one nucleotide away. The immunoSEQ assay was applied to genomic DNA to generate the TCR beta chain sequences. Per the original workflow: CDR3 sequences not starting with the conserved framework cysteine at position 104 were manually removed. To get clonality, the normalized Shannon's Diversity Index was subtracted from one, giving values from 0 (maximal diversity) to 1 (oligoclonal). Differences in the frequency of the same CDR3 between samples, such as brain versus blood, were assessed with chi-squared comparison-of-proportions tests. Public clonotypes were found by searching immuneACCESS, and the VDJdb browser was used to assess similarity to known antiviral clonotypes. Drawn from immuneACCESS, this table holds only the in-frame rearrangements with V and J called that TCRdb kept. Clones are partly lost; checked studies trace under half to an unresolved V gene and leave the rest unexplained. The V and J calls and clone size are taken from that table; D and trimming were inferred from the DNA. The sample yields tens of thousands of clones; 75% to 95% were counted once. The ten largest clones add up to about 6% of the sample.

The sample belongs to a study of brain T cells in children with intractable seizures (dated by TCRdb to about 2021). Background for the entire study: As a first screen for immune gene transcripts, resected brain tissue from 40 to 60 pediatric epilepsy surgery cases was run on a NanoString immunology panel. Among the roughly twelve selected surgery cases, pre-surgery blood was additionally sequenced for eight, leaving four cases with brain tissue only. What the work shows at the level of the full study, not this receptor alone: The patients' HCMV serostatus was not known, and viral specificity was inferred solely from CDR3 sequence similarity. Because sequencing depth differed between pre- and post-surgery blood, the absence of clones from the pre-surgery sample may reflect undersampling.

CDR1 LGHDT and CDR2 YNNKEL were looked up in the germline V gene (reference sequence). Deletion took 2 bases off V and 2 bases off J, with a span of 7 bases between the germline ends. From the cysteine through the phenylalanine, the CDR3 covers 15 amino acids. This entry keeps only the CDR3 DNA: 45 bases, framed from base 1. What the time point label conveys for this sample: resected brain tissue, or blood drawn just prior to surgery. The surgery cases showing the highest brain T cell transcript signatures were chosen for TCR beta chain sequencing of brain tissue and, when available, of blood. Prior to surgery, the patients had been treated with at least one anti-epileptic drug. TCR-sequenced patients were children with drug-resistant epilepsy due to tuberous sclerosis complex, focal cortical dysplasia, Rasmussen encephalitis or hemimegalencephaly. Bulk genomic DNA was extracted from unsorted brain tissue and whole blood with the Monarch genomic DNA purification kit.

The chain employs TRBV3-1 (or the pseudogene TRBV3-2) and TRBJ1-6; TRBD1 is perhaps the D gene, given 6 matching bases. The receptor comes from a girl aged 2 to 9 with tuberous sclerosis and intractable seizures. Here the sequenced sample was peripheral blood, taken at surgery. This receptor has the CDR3 CASSQRGPYNSPLHF. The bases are TGTGCCAGCAGCCAACGGGGGCCCTATAATTCACCCCTCCACTTT.